What follows is one TCR beta chain and its context. Amplification used 60 Vbeta primers and 13 Jbeta primers. Assay: immunoSEQ multiplex PCR; the TCRdb copy retains only in-frame clones and omits some. Here the sample spans approximately 210,000 clones, 77% being singletons. The CDR3 length is 14 residues. Germline-derived CDR1 and CDR2 are SEHNR and FQNEAQ (reference sequence). The J segment lost 2 bases and the V segment lost 4 bases, leaving 3 bases of the junction unmatched. These data belong to a study of cytomegalovirus exposure and HLA in healthy donors. The sequenced material came from PBMCs. The chain joins TRBV7-9 to TRBJ2-3, with 7 bases lining up with TRBD1. This TCR was sampled from a woman aged 25 to 45 in good health and CMV-seropositive. CDR3 in amino acids: CASSSRGNTDTQYF. Written as DNA, the CDR3 is TGTGCCAGCAGCTCCAGGGGGAACACAGATACGCAGTATTTT.